The clone carrying this TCR beta chain has more than one count but fewer than ten. Its antigen is not known. The CDR3 is 13 amino acids. Between the trimmed V and J ends, which lost 5 bases and 5 bases, there was a span of 15 bases. Germline V gene sequence: CDR1 SQVTM, CDR2 ANQGSEA. This entry is derived from a study of response to subunit inactivated influenza vaccine. Overall study findings and caveats: The study's authors posited that every seasonal influenza vaccination enlists few new T cells.

One entry per CDR3 protein results from TCRdb running MiXCR on the RT-PCR reads. The repertoire holds over 400,000 distinct CDR3 sequences, with 13% as singletons. The receptor was isolated from a man aged 50-59 years who received an inactivated influenza vaccine. The sample here was PBMCs from blood, taken roughly 48 days after vaccination. The chain recombines TRBV29-1 with TRBJ2-5, with D tentatively TRBD1 (7 bases). CDR3: CSVIRGARETQYF. CDR3 sequence (DNA): TGCAGCGTTATCAGGGGGGCGCGGGAGACCCAGTACTTC.